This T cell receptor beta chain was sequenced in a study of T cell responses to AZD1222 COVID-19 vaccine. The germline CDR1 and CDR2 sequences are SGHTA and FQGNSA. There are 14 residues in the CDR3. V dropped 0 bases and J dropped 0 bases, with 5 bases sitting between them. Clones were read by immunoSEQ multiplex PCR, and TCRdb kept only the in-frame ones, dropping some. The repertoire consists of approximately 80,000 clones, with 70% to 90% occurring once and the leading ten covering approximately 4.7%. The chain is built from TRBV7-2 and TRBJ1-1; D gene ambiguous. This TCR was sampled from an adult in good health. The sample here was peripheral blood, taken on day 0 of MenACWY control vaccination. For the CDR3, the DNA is TGTGCCAGCAGCTTAGCGGCCTTGAACACTGAAGCTTTCTTT. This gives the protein CASSLAALNTEAFF.